The subject of this entry is one TCR beta chain. The assay was immunoSEQ multiplex PCR, and TCRdb's table has in-frame clones only and misses some. There are 250,000 or so clones in the sample; around 83% occur only once, and 5% to 7.5% lies in the top ten. The germline gives CDR1 SEHNR, CDR2 FQNEAQ (reference sequence). Trimming stripped 3 bases from V and 6 bases from J, with 14 bases between. CDR3 length: 14 residues. The source of the sample is a study of blood T cell repertoires in COVID-19. Study details: COVID-19 samples, acute and convalescent, were from the United States, Italy and Spain.

Those who participated ranged in age from about 18 to 95 years and resided in 20 to 30 US areas. In the 2 weeks before study entry, exposed participants met a COVID-19 case, which was PCR-confirmed or clinician-diagnosed. This sequence joins TRBV7-9 and TRBJ1-1, with D perhaps matching TRBD1 (6 bases). This TCR was recovered from a woman aged 45 to 65 who had been exposed to COVID-19. Sequencing was performed on PBMCs or T cells enriched from blood (not recorded which). This CDR3 reads CASSLQGTRAEAFF. CDR3 in DNA: TGTGCCAGCAGCTTGCAGGGGACGAGGGCTGAAGCTTTCTTT. Using reference TRBV7-9 and TRBJ1-1 for the parts outside the CDR3, the full variable domain is DTGVSQNPRHKITKRGQNVTFRCDPISEHNRLYWYRQTLGQGPEFLTYFQNEAQLEKSRLLSDRFSAERPKGSFSTLEIQRTEQGDSAMYLCASSLQGTRAEAFFGQGTRLTVV.